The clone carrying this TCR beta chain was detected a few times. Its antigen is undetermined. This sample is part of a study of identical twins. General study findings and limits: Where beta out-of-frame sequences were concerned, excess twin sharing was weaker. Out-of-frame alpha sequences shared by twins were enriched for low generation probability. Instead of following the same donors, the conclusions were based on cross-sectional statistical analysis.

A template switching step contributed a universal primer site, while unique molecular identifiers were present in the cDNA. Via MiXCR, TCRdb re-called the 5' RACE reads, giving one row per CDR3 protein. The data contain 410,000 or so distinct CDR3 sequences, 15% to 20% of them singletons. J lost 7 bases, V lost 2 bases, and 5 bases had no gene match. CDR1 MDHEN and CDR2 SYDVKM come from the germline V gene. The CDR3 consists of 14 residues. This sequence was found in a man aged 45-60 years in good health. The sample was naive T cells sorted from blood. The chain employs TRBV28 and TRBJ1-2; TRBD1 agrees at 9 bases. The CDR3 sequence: CASSLGQGRLGYTF. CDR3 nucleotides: TGTGCCAGCAGTTTAGGACAGGGGAGGCTTGGCTACACCTTC.